A selection of T cell receptor beta chains follows, all from one sample in a study of regulatory T cells in long-lasting Graves disease. TCRdb called the multiplex PCR reads again in MiXCR, with one record for every CDR3 protein. The sample comprises under 300,000 distinct CDR3 sequences, 20% of which are singletons, and approximately 15% rests with the top ten. This material consisted of peripheral blood mononuclear cells (PBMCs), taken at new diagnosis, from a patient treated with antithyroid drugs. The receptors shown here come from a female donor with Graves disease. CDR3s include the opening cysteine and the closing phenylalanine or tryptophan. Fields, in order: V gene, clone size, J gene, CDR3 length, D gene, CDR3 DNA, CDR3 protein. D genes are given only for firm matches. Rows give clone size only sometimes, using once, few, many, or a class for an expanded clone.

>TRBV6-1|many|TRBJ1-2|15|TRBD1
TGTGCCAGCAGTGCTCCGGGACAGGGGAACTATGGCTACACCTTC
CASSAPGQGNYGYTF
>TRBV18|many|TRBJ2-5|13|-
TGTGCCAGCTCACCCGGCGGAAAAGAGACCCAGTACTTC
CASSPGGKETQYF
>TRBV6-2/TRBV6-3|many|TRBJ2-5|14|-
TGTGCCAGCAGTTCGGGACCGCACCAAGAGACCCAGTACTTC
CASSSGPHQETQYF
>TRBV29-1|many|TRBJ2-1|10|-
TGCAGCGTTGGCTTCGGTGAGCAGTTCTTC
CSVGFGEQFF
>TRBV28|many|TRBJ2-7|18|-
TGTGCCAGCAGTTTAAGCCCAGGGATAAGCGCAATATCCTACGAGCAGTACTTC
CASSLSPGISAISYEQYF
>TRBV27|once|TRBJ2-3|16|TRBD2
TGTGCCAGCAGTGCAAGACTAGCGGGGGGGCCAGATACGCAGTATTTT
CASSARLAGGPDTQYF
>TRBV4-1|many|TRBJ2-7|13|TRBD1
TGCGCCAGCAGCCGCTGGACAGGGGACGAGCAGTACTTC
CASSRWTGDEQYF
>TRBV19|-|TRBJ2-2|17|TRBD1
TGTGCCAGTACCGATTCCGGACAGGGAGCGGGCACCGGGGAGCTGTTTTTT
CASTDSGQGAGTGELFF
>TRBV7-2|few|TRBJ1-1|14|TRBD1
TGTGCCAGCAGCTACGACAGGGCGAACACTGAAGCTTTCTTT
CASSYDRANTEAFF
>TRBV7-2|many|TRBJ2-2|16|TRBD2
TGTGCCAGCAGCGCCGGGAGGCAGGACTTGACCGGGGAGCTGTTTTTT
CASSAGRQDLTGELFF
>TRBV9|-|TRBJ2-3|15|TRBD2
TGTGCCAGCAGCGTAGGTGCGGGAGGAATTGATACGCAGTATTTT
CASSVGAGGIDTQYF
>TRBV29-1|-|TRBJ2-2|13|-
TGCAGCGGGGGACGGAGGAACACCGGGGAGCTGTTTTTT
CSGGRRNTGELFF
>TRBV27|-|TRBJ1-2|14|-
TGTGCCAGCCGTCAGGGAGGGCTGAACTATGGCTACACCTTC
CASRQGGLNYGYTF
>TRBV9|-|TRBJ2-5|15|-
TGTGCCAGCAGCGTAGGGGCTAGTCCAAGAGAGACTCAGTACTTC
CASSVGASPRETQYF
>TRBV12-3/TRBV12-4|once|TRBJ2-2|16|-
TGTGCCAGCAGTTTTCGCGAGGTCGTGGGCACCGGGGAGCTGTTTTTT
CASSFREVVGTGELFF
>TRBV5-1|few|TRBJ2-5|14|-
TGCGCCAGCAGCTCGGGACGGGTCCAAGAGACCCAGTACTTC
CASSSGRVQETQYF
>TRBV7-6|many|TRBJ1-2|15|TRBD1
TGTGCCAGCAGCCTCCGGGACAGGGGACCGGATGGCTACACCTTC
CASSLRDRGPDGYTF